The 11 T cell receptor beta chains reported below all come from one sample, sequenced in a study of cytomegalovirus exposure and HLA in healthy donors. TCRdb's copy holds only in-frame clones and misses some; the assay was immunoSEQ multiplex PCR. The repertoire holds approximately 65,000 clones, with roughly 96% as singletons. Sequences were obtained from PBMCs. These receptor sequences come from a man aged 18 to 29 in good health and CMV-seronegative.

This chain joins TRBV5-5 and TRBJ1-6, with a weak D call TRBD1 (5 bases). Trimming pared 0 bases from V and 10 bases from J, leaving 11 bases between. Germline V lookup: CDR1 SGHKS, CDR2 YYEKEE (reference sequence). The CDR3 totals 14 residues. CDR3 coding DNA: TGTGCCAGCAGCTTGGGGGGAGGGGACTCACCCCTCCACTTT. It is translated as CASSLGGGDSPLHF.

The rearrangement links TRBV15 to TRBJ1-1, with a tentative D call TRBD1 (5 bases). V shed 5 bases and J shed 1 base, with 11 bases lying between them. CDR1 is LNHNV, CDR2 YYDKDF, per germline (reference sequence). CDR3 length equals 14 residues. CDR3 DNA: TGTGCCACCAGCCGCGGACAAGAGAACACTGAAGCTTTCTTT. Protein product: CATSRGQENTEAFF.

V gene TRBV13 combines with J gene TRBJ1-1, with a tentative D call TRBD1 (5 bases). This CDR3 region has 12 residues. Germline V CDR1 and CDR2: PRHDT, FYEKMQ (reference sequence). The germline V and J ends were trimmed by 5 bases and 6 bases, with 10 bases remaining between them. In nucleotides, the CDR3 is TGTGCCAGCAGCCCTCGACAGCCTGAAGCTTTCTTT. As protein: CASSPRQPEAFF. Looking up the rest from reference TRBV13 and TRBJ1-1 gives the full variable domain: AAGVIQSPRHLIKEKRETATLKCYPIPRHDTVYWYQQGPGQDPQFLISFYEKMQSDKGSIPDRFSAQQFSDYHSELNMSSLELGDSALYFCASSPRQPEAFFGQGTRLTVV.

This chain links TRBV6-5 with TRBJ1-2; 7 bases match TRBD1. After removal of 6 bases from V and 3 bases from J, the junction contained 4 bases not matched to a gene. This CDR3 comprises 13 residues. CDR1 MNHEY and CDR2 SVGAGI come from the germline V gene. The CDR3 here is CASSQTGYYGYTF. For the CDR3, the DNA is TGTGCCAGCAGCCAGACAGGGTACTATGGCTACACCTTC.

The chain has TRBV9 and TRBJ2-7; possible D gene TRBD1, 6 bases. This CDR3 is built from 17 residues. The germline V gene encodes CDR1 SGDLS and CDR2 YYNGEE. V gave up 4 bases and J gave up 2 bases, with 22 bases separating them. This CDR3 reads CASSPRPWGPAAYEQYF. CDR3 DNA: TGTGCCAGCAGCCCCCGCCCCTGGGGGCCAGCCGCCTACGAGCAGTACTTC.

The chain couples TRBV2 to TRBJ2-1; 7 nucleotides align to TRBD2. Germline-derived CDR1 and CDR2 are SNHLY and FYNNEI. This CDR3 is 12 amino acids long. The junction had 6 bases not matched to a gene; V was cut back by 8 bases and J by 8 bases. Here the CDR3 DNA reads TGTGCCAGCCGGGGAGGGTCGGATGAGCAGTTCTTC. Translating gives CASRGGSDEQFF. Based on the CDR3 plus reference TRBV2 and TRBJ2-1, the full variable domain is EPEVTQTPSHQVTQMGQEVILRCVPISNHLYFYWYRQILGQKVEFLVSFYNNEISEKSEIFDDQFSVERPDGSNFTLKIRSTKLEDSAMYFCASRGGSDEQFFGPGTRLTVL.

This rearrangement joins TRBV18 to TRBJ1-2, with D possibly being TRBD1 (6 bases). V lost 6 bases, J lost 2 bases, and 10 bases lay in between. Germline CDR1 is KGHSH and CDR2 is LQKENI. This CDR3 region has 13 residues. The CDR3 region is CASSQGLNYGYTF. Written as DNA, the CDR3 is TGTGCCAGCTCTCAGGGGCTGAACTATGGCTACACCTTC.

This chain joins TRBV7-9 and TRBJ2-1, with a possible D match to TRBD2 (5 bases). Trimming left V 5 bases short and J 5 bases short, with 25 bases between. Germline CDR1 and CDR2: SEHNR and FQNEAQ (reference sequence). The CDR3 has 18 residues. For the CDR3, the DNA is TGTGCCAGCAGCCCCCCTAAGGCCCCCAGCGGACCTAACAATGAGCAGTTCTTC. Translation: CASSPPKAPSGPNNEQFF.

V gene TRBV5-4 combines with J gene TRBJ1-1, with 7 bases matching TRBD1. The CDR3 is 14 residues long. The germline V gene encodes CDR1 SGHNT and CDR2 YYREEE (reference sequence). J lost 3 bases, V lost 4 bases, and 6 bases had no gene match. This chain's CDR3 is CASSAQGSDTEAFF. CDR3 nucleotide sequence: TGTGCCAGCAGCGCACAGGGGTCGGACACTGAAGCTTTCTTT.

The chain couples TRBV7-9 to TRBJ1-2; 10 nucleotides line up with TRBD1. With V trimmed by 5 bases and J by 4 bases, 13 bases remained unmatched. Germline lookup yields CDR1 SEHNR and CDR2 FQNEAQ (reference sequence). The length of the CDR3 is 17 residues. The CDR3 loop reads CASSALGTGAPGYGYTF. The CDR3, as DNA: TGTGCCAGCAGCGCACTAGGGACAGGGGCTCCTGGCTATGGCTACACCTTC. The entire variable domain, with the rest obtained from reference TRBV7-9 and TRBJ1-2, is as follows: DTGVSQNPRHKITKRGQNVTFRCDPISEHNRLYWYRQTLGQGPEFLTYFQNEAQLEKSRLLSDRFSAERPKGSFSTLEIQRTEQGDSAMYLCASSALGTGAPGYGYTFGSGTRLTVV.

V gene TRBV4-2 combines with J gene TRBJ1-2, with no clear D. This CDR3 is built from 13 residues. Germline CDR1 LGHNA, CDR2 YNFKEQ. The V gene lost 0 bases and the J gene lost 6 bases, with 8 bases spanning the gap. This CDR3 is CASSQDYPDGYTF. The CDR3, as DNA: TGTGCCAGCAGCCAAGATTACCCGGATGGCTACACCTTC.